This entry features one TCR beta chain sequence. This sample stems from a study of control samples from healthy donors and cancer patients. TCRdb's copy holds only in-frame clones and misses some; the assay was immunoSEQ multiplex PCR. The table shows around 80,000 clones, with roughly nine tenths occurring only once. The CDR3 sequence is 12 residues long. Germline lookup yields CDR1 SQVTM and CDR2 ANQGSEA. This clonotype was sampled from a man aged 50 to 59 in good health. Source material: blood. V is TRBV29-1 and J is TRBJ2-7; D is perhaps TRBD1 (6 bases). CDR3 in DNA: TGCAGTGCCCAGGGGCAAAGGTACGAGCAGTACTTC. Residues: CSAQGQRYEQYF.